This T cell receptor beta chain was observed in a study of blood T cell repertoires in COVID-19. At the level of the study: T cells, B-cell-depleted T cells, or PBMCs provided the cDNA or gDNA that served as material.

The protocol was immunoSEQ multiplex PCR, while the TCRdb copy is restricted to in-frame clones and leaves out a portion. The sample comprises about 310,000 clones, over 75% of which are singletons, and about 9.9% rests with the top ten. Losses at the gene ends were 3 bases for V and 5 bases for J; bases not matched to a gene: 7. This CDR3 contains 15 residues. Germline CDR1 reads MNHNS; CDR2 reads SASEGT. The sequencing input was PBMCs or T cells enriched from blood (not recorded which). This chain links TRBV6-1 with TRBJ1-5; TRBD1 aligns across 7 bases. The TCR originated in a woman between 40 and 55 years old who had recovered from COVID-19. The CDR3 is CASSEYRGGHQPQHF. For the CDR3, the DNA is TGTGCCAGCAGTGAGTACAGGGGTGGGCATCAGCCCCAGCATTTT.